The clone carrying this T cell receptor beta chain was seen more than once but under ten times. The record originates from a study of T cells in localized non-small cell lung cancer. The V gene's germline CDR1 is SGDLS and CDR2 YYNGEE. This CDR3 comprises 14 residues. V dropped 0 bases and J dropped 5; count of bases not matched to a gene: 4. Produced via immunoSEQ multiplex PCR; TCRdb's table is partial and in-frame only. The repertoire consists of 75,000 to 80,000 clones, with around 81% occurring once and the leading ten covering 8.5% to 10%. This specimen consisted of peripheral blood, obtained before any cancer treatment. The chain couples TRBV9 to TRBJ1-2; 7 bases agree with TRBD1. The source of this sequence is an older female donor with stage I lung adenocarcinoma. The CDR3 DNA reads as TGTGCCAGCAGCGTAGAGGGGACAGCTTATGGCTACACCTTC. Protein sequence: CASSVEGTAYGYTF.